Each of the 3 T cell receptor beta chains below was sequenced from the same sample in a study of Ad26.COV2.S vaccination and SARS-CoV-2 variants. The sample's treatment: some 19 received Ad26.COV2.S at low or high dose, single or two shots; five or six received placebo; per-sample allocation not given. Sampling took place 63 days after the first vaccine or placebo injection. The protocol was immunoSEQ multiplex PCR, while the TCRdb copy is restricted to in-frame clones and leaves out a portion. The table has fewer than 500,000 clones, roughly nine tenths seen once. The input for sequencing was peripheral blood, taken in a trial of Ad26.COV2.S vaccine versus placebo. The receptor source for this set is a person aged 18 to 59 who received the Ad26.COV2.S COVID-19 vaccine or a placebo.

V gene TRBV9 combines with J gene TRBJ2-1; TRBD2 aligns across 10 bases. Germline trimming cut 0 bases from V and 8 bases from J; bases unmatched to any gene: 5. Germline assignment: CDR1 SGDLS and CDR2 YYNGEE. This CDR3 comprises 15 residues. The CDR3 protein is CASSVEAGGPYEQFF. The CDR3 nucleotides read TGTGCCAGCAGCGTAGAAGCGGGAGGGCCCTATGAGCAGTTCTTC. The variable domain in full, with the rest retrieved from reference TRBV9 and TRBJ2-1, is DSGVTQTPKHLITATGQRVTLRCSPRSGDLSVYWYQQSLDQGLQFLIQYYNGEERAKGNILERFSAQQFPDLHSELNLSSLELGDSALYFCASSVEAGGPYEQFFGPGTRLTVL.

The V gene is TRBV28, the J gene TRBJ1-1, with TRBD1 matching 9 bases. CDR1 MDHEN and CDR2 SYDVKM come from the germline V gene. The CDR3 is made up of 15 amino acids. The trim removed 7 bases at V and 5 bases at J, leaving 11 bases unmatched. This chain's CDR3 is CASTLATGGRTEAFF. The CDR3 DNA is TGTGCCAGCACCCTAGCCACAGGGGGCAGGACTGAAGCTTTCTTT.

This chain joins TRBV30 and TRBJ1-2; a weak D match, TRBD1 (6 bases). Germline assignment: CDR1 GTSNPN and CDR2 SVGIG (reference sequence). V lost 2 bases to trimming and J lost 14 bases, with 21 bases between them. There are 13 residues in the CDR3. The CDR3 protein is CAWSPPDSAVGTF. The CDR3 nucleotides read TGTGCCTGGAGTCCCCCGGACAGTGCGGTTGGGACCTTC.